The T cell receptor beta chain described here comes from a study of shared clonotypes between healthy human individuals (dated by TCRdb to 2018 to 2020). For the wider study: The cohort included three men and a couple of women between 18 and 49 years of age. For each donor, three plates each were used for CD4 naive and CD4 memory, two plates were used for CD8 naive, and one plate was used for CD8 memory. To increase sequencing depth and limit assay-specific biases, TCR repertoire library preparation and sequencing were carried out by different laboratories using diverse techniques. To estimate repertoire size and how much clonotypes are shared between individuals, the study performed deep sequencing of blood TCR repertoires from a few healthy adults. Leukapheresis yielded between about 0.94 and 8.9 billion PBMCs per donor.

Using the deep immunoSEQ assay, multiplex PCR amplified TCR CDR3 regions from genomic DNA. Extracted genomic DNA from each cell subset was spread evenly across all wells of several immunoSEQ 96-well plates, with each plate serving as a replicate. For sorted subsets, each replicate PCR was loaded with 200 ng genomic DNA, equivalent to approximately 27,000 T cell genomes. Purified libraries were quantified with a Qubit 3.0 fluorometer, sized on a Bioanalyzer 2100, and re-quantified with the KAPA Library Quantification kit. Every immunoSEQ 96-well plate was sequenced on a separate single-read 150-cycle Illumina NextSeq 550 flow cell. As for the authors' bioinformatics: Because only junctional sequences without quality scores were contained in the immunoSEQ output, filtering matching that applied to full-length reads could not be performed. Sequences were annotated with PyIR, a Python wrapper for IgBLAST v1.9, and V/J genes and CDR3 were assigned using IMGT germline references. Reads were removed for weak V/J assignments (E-value above 1e-6), missing CDR3, stop codons, out-of-frame junctions, or ambiguous translated residues. V3J clonotypes were defined by identical inferred V gene, J gene, and CDR3 amino acid sequence. The percentage overlap between two repertoires was calculated by dividing the number of shared unique clonotypes by the size of the smaller repertoire. RTK rarefaction, the Chao1 estimator, and Recon v2.1 estimates of unobserved clonotypes were used to assess repertoire richness. For all TCRbeta clonotypes obtained by the gDNA method from several donors, generation probabilities were computed with OLGA. Sourced from immuneACCESS, this table was stored by TCRdb with only in-frame sequences that have V and J called. A share of the clones is absent; for the studies checked, an unresolved V gene accounts for under half, and the remainder has no known explanation. The DNA was the basis for D and trimming; V, J and clone size are from that table. This sample gives 550,000 to 850,000 clones in total; 74% of them show up just once. 1.7% of the sample comes from the top ten.

Inclusive of the bounding cysteine and phenylalanine, the CDR3 is 15 residues long. Here the CDR3 DNA is all that survives: 45 bases in frame from base 1. A distance of 15 bases separates the germline ends of V and J, which lose 7 bases and 0 bases respectively. CDR1 SNHLY and CDR2 FYNNEI are derived from the germline V gene. The investigation overall reported the following: Across a few donors, around 5.4% of naive CD4, roughly 3.3% of naive CD8, 2% to 2.5% of memory CD4, and about 0.44% of memory CD8 clonotypes were shared. The genetic and exposure-history diversity represented was limited by the small number of donors. Pairwise subsampling led to the expectation that sequencing depth would affect the degree of clonotype sharing among donors. Even with the large sequencing depth, rarefaction of the sorted-subset datasets indicated that sequencing was incomplete. Higher generation probabilities were observed for clonotypes shared by all four sorted-subset donors than for non-shared clonotypes. Sampling was limited to blood, and TCR repertoires in tissue likely differ from TCR repertoires in blood. Estimated clonotype richness was generally larger for naive than for memory subsets.

To note about this clone: Which antigen it targets is not known. No per-base quality is available; no much larger clone lies one base away. The same CDR3 also results from other DNA sequences found in this sample.

Healthy HIV-negative adults with no recently reported acute infections or vaccinations were included as donors. Only Caucasian adults living in Nashville, Tennessee, USA were represented among the donors. Magnetic negative selection was used to enrich CD4+ T cells, after which naive cells were positively selected on CD45RA and the negative fraction became the memory subset. Blood was obtained by leukapheresis, after which PBMCs were separated by Ficoll-Histopaque density gradient centrifugation and cryopreserved in liquid nitrogen vapor phase. Analytical flow cytometry was used to check the purity and quantity of every magnetically sorted T cell population. Genomic DNA was isolated from each sorted fraction and quantified by UV absorbance on a Nanodrop 2000c.

Recombination connected TRBV2 to TRBJ1-1; matching of 5 bases hints at TRBD1 as the D gene. What was sequenced was memory CD4+ T cells sorted from blood. Explained via the paper, the cell subset or site label denotes: CD45RA-negative fraction. The TCR originated in a woman aged 25 to 45 in good health. The base sequence is TGTGCCAGCAAGGTTCAGGGACCTATGAACACTGAAGCTTTCTTT. It codes for CASKVQGPMNTEAFF.